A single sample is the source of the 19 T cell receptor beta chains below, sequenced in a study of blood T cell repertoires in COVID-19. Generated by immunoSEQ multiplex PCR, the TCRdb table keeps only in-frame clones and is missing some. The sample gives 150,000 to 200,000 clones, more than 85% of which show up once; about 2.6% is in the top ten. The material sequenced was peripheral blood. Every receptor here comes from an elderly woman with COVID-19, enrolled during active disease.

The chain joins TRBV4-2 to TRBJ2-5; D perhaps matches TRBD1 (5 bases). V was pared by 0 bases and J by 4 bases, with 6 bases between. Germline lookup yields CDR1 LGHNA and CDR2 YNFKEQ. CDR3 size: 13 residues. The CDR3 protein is CASSQDRVETQYF. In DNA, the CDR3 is TGTGCCAGCAGCCAAGACAGGGTAGAGACCCAGTACTTC.

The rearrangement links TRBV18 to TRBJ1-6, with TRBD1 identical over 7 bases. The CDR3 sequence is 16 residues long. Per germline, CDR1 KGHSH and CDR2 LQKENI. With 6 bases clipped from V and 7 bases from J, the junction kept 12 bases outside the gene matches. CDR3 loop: CASSLIPEGGNSPLHF. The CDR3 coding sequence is TGTGCCAGCTCGCTTATCCCGGAAGGGGGCAATTCACCCCTCCACTTT.

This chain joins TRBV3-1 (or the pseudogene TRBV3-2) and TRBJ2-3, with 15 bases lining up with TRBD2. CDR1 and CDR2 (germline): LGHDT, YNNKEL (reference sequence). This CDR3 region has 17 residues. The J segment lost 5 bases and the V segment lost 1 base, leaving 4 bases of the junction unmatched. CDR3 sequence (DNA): TGTGCCAGCAGCCAAGGCGGACTAGCGGGAGGGAAAGATACGCAGTATTTT. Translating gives CASSQGGLAGGKDTQYF.

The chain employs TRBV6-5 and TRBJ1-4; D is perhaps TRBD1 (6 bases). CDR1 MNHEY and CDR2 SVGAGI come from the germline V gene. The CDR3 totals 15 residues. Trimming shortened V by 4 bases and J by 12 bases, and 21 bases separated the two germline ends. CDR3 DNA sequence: TGTGCCAGCAGTTCCCGACAGGCCCGAGGGACGGAACTGTTTTTT. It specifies CASSSRQARGTELFF.

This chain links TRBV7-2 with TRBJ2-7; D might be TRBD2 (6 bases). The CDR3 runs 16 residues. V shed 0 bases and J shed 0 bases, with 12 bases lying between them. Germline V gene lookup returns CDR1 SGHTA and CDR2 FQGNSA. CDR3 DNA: TGTGCCAGCAGCTTAGCGGGAGGACCGAGCTCCTACGAGCAGTACTTC. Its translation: CASSLAGGPSSYEQYF.

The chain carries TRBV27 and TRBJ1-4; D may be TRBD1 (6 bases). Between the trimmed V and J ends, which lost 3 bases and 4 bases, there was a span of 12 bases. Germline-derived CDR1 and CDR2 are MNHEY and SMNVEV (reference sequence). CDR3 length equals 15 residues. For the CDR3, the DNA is TGTGCCAGCAGTTTGTCAGGGGCTATTAATGAAAAACTGTTTTTT. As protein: CASSLSGAINEKLFF.

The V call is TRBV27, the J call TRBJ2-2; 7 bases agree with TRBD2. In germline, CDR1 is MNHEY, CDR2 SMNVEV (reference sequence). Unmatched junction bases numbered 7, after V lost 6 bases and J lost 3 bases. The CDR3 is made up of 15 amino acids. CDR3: CASSPVLADTGELFF. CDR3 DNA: TGTGCCAGCAGCCCGGTTCTAGCGGACACCGGGGAGCTGTTTTTT.

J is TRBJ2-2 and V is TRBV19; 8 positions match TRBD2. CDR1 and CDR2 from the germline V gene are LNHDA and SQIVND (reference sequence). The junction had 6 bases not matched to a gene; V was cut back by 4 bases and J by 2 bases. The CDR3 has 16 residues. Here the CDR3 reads CASSKHSGTNTGELFF. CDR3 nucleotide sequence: TGTGCCAGTAGTAAACATAGCGGGACAAACACCGGGGAGCTGTTTTTT.

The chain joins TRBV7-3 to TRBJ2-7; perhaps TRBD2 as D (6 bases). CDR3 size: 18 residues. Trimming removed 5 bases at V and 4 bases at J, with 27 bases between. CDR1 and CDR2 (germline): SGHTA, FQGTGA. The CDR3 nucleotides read TGTGCCAGCAGCCTAAGGGGTACGGGGGTTAGGTCGAAGTACGAGCAGTACTTC. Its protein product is CASSLRGTGVRSKYEQYF.

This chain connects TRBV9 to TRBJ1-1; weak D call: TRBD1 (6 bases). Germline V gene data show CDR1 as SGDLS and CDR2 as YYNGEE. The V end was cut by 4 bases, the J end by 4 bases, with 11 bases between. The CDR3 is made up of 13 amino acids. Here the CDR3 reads CASSRQETTEAFF. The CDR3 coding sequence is TGTGCCAGCAGCAGACAGGAGACCACTGAAGCTTTCTTT.

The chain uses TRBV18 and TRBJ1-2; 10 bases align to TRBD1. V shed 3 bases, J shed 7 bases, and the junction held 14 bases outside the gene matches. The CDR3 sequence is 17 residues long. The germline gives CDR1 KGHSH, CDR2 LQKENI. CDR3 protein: CASSPGSGTGDSRGYTF. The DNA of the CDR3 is TGTGCCAGCTCACCCGGGTCCGGGACAGGGGATTCGCGTGGCTACACCTTC.

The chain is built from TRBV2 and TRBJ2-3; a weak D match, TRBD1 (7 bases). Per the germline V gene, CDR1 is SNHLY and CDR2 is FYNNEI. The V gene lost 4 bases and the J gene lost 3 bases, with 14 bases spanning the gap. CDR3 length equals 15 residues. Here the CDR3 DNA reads TGTGCCAGCAGTGCCCGACAGGGAGGAACAGATACGCAGTATTTT. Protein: CASSARQGGTDTQYF.

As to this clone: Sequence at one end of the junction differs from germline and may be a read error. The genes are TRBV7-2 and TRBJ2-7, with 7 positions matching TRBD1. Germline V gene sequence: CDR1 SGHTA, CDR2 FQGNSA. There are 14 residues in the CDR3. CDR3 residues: CASSRLTGSSEQYF. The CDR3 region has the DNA TGTGCCAGCAGCCGCCTGACAGGGTCCTCCGAGCAGTACTTC.

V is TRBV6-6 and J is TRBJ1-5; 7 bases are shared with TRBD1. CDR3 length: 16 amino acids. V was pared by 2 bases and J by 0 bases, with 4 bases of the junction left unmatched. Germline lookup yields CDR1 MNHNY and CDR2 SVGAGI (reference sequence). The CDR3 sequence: CASSYVQGLSNQPQHF. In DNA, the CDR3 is TGTGCCAGCAGTTACGTACAGGGGCTTAGCAATCAGCCCCAGCATTTT.

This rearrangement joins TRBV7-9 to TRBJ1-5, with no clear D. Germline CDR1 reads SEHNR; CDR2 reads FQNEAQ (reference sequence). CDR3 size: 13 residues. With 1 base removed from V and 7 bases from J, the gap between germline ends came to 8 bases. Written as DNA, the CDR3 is TGTGCCAGCAGCTTAGGGCCCGCCCAGCCCCAGCATTTT. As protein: CASSLGPAQPQHF.

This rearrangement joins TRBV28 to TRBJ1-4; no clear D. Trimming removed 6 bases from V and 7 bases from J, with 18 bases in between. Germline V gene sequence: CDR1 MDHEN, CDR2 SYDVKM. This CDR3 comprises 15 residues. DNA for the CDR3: TGTGCCAGCAGGTCCTCAGGAACCGGGAGTGAAAAACTGTTTTTT. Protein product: CASRSSGTGSEKLFF.

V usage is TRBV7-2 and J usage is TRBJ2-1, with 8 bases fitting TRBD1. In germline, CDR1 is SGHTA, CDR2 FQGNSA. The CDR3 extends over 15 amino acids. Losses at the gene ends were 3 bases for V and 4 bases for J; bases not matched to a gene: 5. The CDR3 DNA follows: TGTGCCAGCAGCTTCAGGGGGCTTGGATACAATGAGCAGTTCTTC. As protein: CASSFRGLGYNEQFF. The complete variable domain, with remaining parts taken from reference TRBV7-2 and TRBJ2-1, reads GAGVSQSPSNKVTEKGKDVELRCDPISGHTALYWYRQSLGQGLEFLIYFQGNSAPDKSGLPSDRFSAERTGGSVSTLTIQRTQQEDSAVYLCASSFRGLGYNEQFFGPGTRLTVL.

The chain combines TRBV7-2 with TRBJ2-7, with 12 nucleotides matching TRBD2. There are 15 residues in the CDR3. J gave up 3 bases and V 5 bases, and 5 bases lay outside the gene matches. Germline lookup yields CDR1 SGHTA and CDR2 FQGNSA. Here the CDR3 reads CASSQGLAGIYEQYF. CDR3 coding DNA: TGTGCCAGCAGCCAAGGACTAGCGGGGATCTACGAGCAGTACTTC.

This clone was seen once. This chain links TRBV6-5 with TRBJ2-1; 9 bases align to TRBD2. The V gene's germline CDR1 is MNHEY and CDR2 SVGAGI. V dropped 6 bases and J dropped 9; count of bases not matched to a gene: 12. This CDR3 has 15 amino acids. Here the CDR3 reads CASSPEGSGSVEQFF. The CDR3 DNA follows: TGTGCCAGCAGCCCCGAGGGTAGCGGGAGTGTTGAGCAGTTCTTC.